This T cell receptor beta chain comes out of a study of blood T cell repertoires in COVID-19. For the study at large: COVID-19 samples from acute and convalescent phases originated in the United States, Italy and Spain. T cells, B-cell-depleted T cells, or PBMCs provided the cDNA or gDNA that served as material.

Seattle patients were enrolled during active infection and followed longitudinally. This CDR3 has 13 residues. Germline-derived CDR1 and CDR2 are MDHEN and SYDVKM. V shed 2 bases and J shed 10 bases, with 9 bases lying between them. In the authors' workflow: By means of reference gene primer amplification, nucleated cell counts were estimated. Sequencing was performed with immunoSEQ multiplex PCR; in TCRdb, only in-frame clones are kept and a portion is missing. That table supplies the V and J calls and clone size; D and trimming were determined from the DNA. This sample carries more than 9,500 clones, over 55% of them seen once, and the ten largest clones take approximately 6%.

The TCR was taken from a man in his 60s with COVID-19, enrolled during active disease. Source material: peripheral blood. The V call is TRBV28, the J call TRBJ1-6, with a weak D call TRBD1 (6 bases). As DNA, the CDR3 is TGTGCCAGCAGTTTAGGGCAGGGGTCACCCCTCCACTTT. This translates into CASSLGQGSPLHF.